This T cell receptor beta chain came from a study of T cells in localized non-small cell lung cancer. Study-wide results and caveats: Without multi-region sequencing, intratumor heterogeneity could not be excluded. There were a median around 53 of the top 100 tumor clones appearing in adjacent lung.

Notes on this clone: Its antigen is currently unknown.

V dropped 2 bases and J dropped 2 bases, with 10 bases sitting between them. The CDR3 loop spans 15 amino acids. Germline values: CDR1 MDHEN, CDR2 SYDVKM. The assay was immunoSEQ multiplex PCR, and TCRdb's table has in-frame clones only and misses some. The data hold approximately 83,000 clones, with just over 90% observed a single time. The specimen was PBMCs, collected before any cancer treatment. This chain uses TRBV28 with TRBJ1-3, with no clear D. The sequence was collected from a woman aged 35 to 70 with stage II squamous cell lung carcinoma. The CDR3 spells CASSLTGWAGNTIYF. DNA for the CDR3: TGTGCCAGCAGTTTAACGGGCTGGGCTGGAAACACCATATATTTT.